This TCR beta chain was documented in a study of blood T cell repertoires in COVID-19. On the study more broadly: PBMCs, B-cell-depleted T cells, or T cells provided the cDNA or gDNA that made up the material.

Regarding this clone: Because the CDR3 is missing its conserved closing phenylalanine or tryptophan, this is likely a read error. No DNA is shown, since the ends of the CDR3 on it are uncertain; the CDR3 is the one TCRdb lists.

The CDR3 is 13 amino acids in total, end residues counted. Repertoires were generated with immunoSEQ multiplex PCR, while TCRdb's copy carries only in-frame clones and drops some. The sample lists 65,000 to 90,000 clones, approximately 85% occurring once. This clonotype was sampled from a man aged 45-65 years with active COVID-19. V usage is TRBV23-1 and J usage is TRBJ1-2. TRBV23-1 is an ORF; its function is uncertain. Material: peripheral blood. CDR3 sequence reads: CASSQSLGGDHLS.